Detailed here is one TCR beta chain. Germline lookup yields CDR1 DFQATT and CDR2 SNEGSKA (reference sequence). V was clipped by 4 bases and J by 12 bases, with 16 bases between them. The CDR3 runs 13 residues. The data derive from a study of CD8 T cells in Susac syndrome. After extraction with the RNeasy kit, roughly 0.45 to 1 ug of the RNA was reverse transcribed using random hexamers. Using its own MiXCR run on the immunoSEQ multiplex PCR reads, TCRdb lists one record per CDR3 protein. The sample shows about 150,000 distinct CDR3 sequences, 85% to 95% of them seen only once. The sequence was collected from a human donor with Susac syndrome. The specimen was CD4+ T cells from PBMCs. This rearrangement joins TRBV20-1 to TRBJ1-6; D is possibly TRBD1 (6 bases). This CDR3 reads CSAKYRDTEPLHF. The CDR3 bases are TGCAGTGCTAAGTACCGGGACACGGAACCCCTCCACTTT.